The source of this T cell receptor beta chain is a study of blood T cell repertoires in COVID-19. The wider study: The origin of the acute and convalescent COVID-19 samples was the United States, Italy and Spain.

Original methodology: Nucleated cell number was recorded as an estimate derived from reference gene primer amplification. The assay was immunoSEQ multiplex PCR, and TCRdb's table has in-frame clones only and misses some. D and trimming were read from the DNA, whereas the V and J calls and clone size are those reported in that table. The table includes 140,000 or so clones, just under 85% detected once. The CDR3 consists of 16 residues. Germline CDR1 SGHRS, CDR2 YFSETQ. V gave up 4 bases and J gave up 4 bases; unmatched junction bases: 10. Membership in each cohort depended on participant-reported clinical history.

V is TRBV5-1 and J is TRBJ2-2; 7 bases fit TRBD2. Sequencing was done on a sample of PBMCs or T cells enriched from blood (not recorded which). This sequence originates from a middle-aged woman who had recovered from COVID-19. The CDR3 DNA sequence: TGCGCCAGCAGCCCCGACTGGCGCGGGAGCACCGGGGAGCTGTTTTTT. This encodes CASSPDWRGSTGELFF.